This T cell receptor beta chain was observed in a study of beta chain features in type 1 diabetes. Study-wide points: Significant though moderate, a shortening of TCRB CDR3s appeared in all four CD4+ subsets of Type 1 diabetes patients.

Comments on this clone: The antigen is unknown.

The authors reverse transcribed all of the isolated RNA, so sequencing captured expressed TCRB transcripts. Produced via immunoSEQ multiplex PCR; TCRdb's table is partial and in-frame only. The sample consists of about 340,000 clones, roughly 13% of them appearing once. Sequenced input: naive CD4+ T cells from blood. The sequence was obtained from a young woman with type 1 diabetes.

The DNA for the CDR3 is TGTGCCAGCAGTCCGAGCTTAGGGGGGGGCACAGATACGCAGTATTTT. Translation gives CASSPSLGGGTDTQYF. V is TRBV2 and J is TRBJ2-3, with D possibly being TRBD2 (7 bases). This CDR3 has 16 amino acids. Germline CDR1 and CDR2: SNHLY and FYNNEI. V lost 5 bases to trimming and J lost 1 base, with 16 bases between them.